These 10 T cell receptor beta chains came from one sample sequenced in a study of blood T cell repertoires in COVID-19. This table comes from immunoSEQ multiplex PCR, and its TCRdb copy is limited to in-frame clones, with some not included. The sample has approximately 480,000 clones, 85% to 90% seen once. Sequencing input: peripheral blood. These receptors were taken from a man between 18 and 35 years old with COVID-19, enrolled during active disease.

The chain joins TRBV12-5 to TRBJ1-5, with 11 bases matching TRBD1. CDR1 and CDR2 (germline): LGHNT, FRNRAP. V trimming: 2 bases; J trimming: 6 bases; junction bases outside the gene matches: 9. CDR3 length equals 17 residues. The CDR3 DNA is TGTGCTAGTGGTTTGAAAGTCGGACAGGGGGCGAGTCAGCCCCAGCATTTT. Translation: CASGLKVGQGASQPQHF.

The rearrangement links TRBV18 to TRBJ2-3; possible D gene TRBD2, 6 bases. V lost 4 bases and J lost 2, with 13 bases in between. Germline loops: CDR1 KGHSH, CDR2 LQKENI. The CDR3 runs to 15 residues. The CDR3 nucleotides read TGTGCCAGCTCACTGGGACGGGGGTACACAGATACGCAGTATTTT. It translates to CASSLGRGYTDTQYF.

The rearrangement links TRBV2 to TRBJ1-4; perhaps TRBD1 as D (5 bases). CDR1 is SNHLY and CDR2 is FYNNEI in the germline V gene. V was shortened by 11 bases and J by 5 bases, with 21 bases between the two germline ends. This CDR3 has 15 amino acids. Here the CDR3 reads CAHNTIQESNEKLFF. The DNA for the CDR3 is TGTGCCCATAATACCATACAGGAATCCAATGAAAAACTGTTTTTT. Full variable domain (rest looked up from reference TRBV2 and TRBJ1-4): EPEVTQTPSHQVTQMGQEVILRCVPISNHLYFYWYRQILGQKVEFLVSFYNNEISEKSEIFDDQFSVERPDGSNFTLKIRSTKLEDSAMYFCAHNTIQESNEKLFFGSGTQLSVL.

The chain has TRBV5-1 and TRBJ2-1, with 7 nucleotides matching TRBD1. CDR1 and CDR2 (germline): SGHRS, YFSETQ. V was pared by 4 bases and J by 4 bases, with 2 bases of the junction left unmatched. The CDR3 is 13 amino acids. The CDR3 here is CASSPGQYNEQFF. The CDR3, as DNA: TGCGCCAGCAGCCCGGGACAGTACAATGAGCAGTTCTTC.

CDR3: CASSIVPLAYNEQFF. CDR3 nucleotide sequence: TGTGCCAGTAGTATAGTTCCTCTAGCCTACAATGAGCAGTTCTTC. V gene TRBV19 combines with J gene TRBJ2-1; D not resolved. The V gene's germline CDR1 is LNHDA and CDR2 SQIVND (reference sequence). V lost 1 base to trimming and J lost 2 bases, with 9 bases between them. The CDR3 is 15 amino acids.

This sequence joins TRBV2 and TRBJ2-6; D perhaps matches TRBD1 (6 bases). The CDR3 spans 16 residues. Germline assignment: CDR1 SNHLY and CDR2 FYNNEI. With 4 bases removed from V and 2 bases from J, the gap between germline ends came to 12 bases. The CDR3 loop is CASSAEDSPGANVLTF. CDR3 in DNA: TGTGCCAGCAGTGCCGAGGACAGCCCTGGGGCCAACGTCCTGACTTTC.

With regard to this clone: The same CDR3 also results from other DNA sequences found in this sample. The gene calls are TRBV5-1 and TRBJ2-1; TRBD1 might be the D (6 bases). CDR3 length equals 14 residues. V shed 4 bases and J shed 3 bases, with 11 bases lying between them. Germline assignment: CDR1 SGHRS and CDR2 YFSETQ. CDR3 in DNA: TGCGCCAGCAGCCCCGGGACAATCTACAATGAGCAGTTCTTC. Translating it yields CASSPGTIYNEQFF.

The rearrangement links TRBV30 to TRBJ2-1, with D hard to call. This CDR3 is 13 amino acids long. V was pared by 2 bases and J by 3 bases, with 8 bases between. Germline loops: CDR1 GTSNPN, CDR2 SVGIG (reference sequence). CDR3 residues: CAWSIELYNEQFF. CDR3 DNA: TGTGCCTGGAGTATCGAGCTCTACAATGAGCAGTTCTTC.

The chain carries TRBV5-6 and TRBJ2-1; 9 positions match TRBD1. With 5 bases clipped from V and 7 bases from J, the junction kept 13 bases outside the gene matches. This CDR3 has 16 residues. Germline loops: CDR1 SGHDT, CDR2 YYEEEE. CDR3 residues: CASSSTGTGKENEQFF. CDR3 coding DNA: TGTGCCAGCAGTTCTACCGGGACAGGGAAGGAAAATGAGCAGTTCTTC.

The V call is TRBV27, the J call TRBJ2-5; 8 bases are shared with TRBD2. From germline, CDR1 is MNHEY and CDR2 SMNVEV (reference sequence). V gave up 4 bases and J gave up 5 bases; unmatched junction bases: 6. The CDR3 has 14 residues. CDR3 nucleotide sequence: TGTGCCAGCAGTTCCGGGGGGGCCTGGGAGACCCAGTACTTC. This codes for CASSSGGAWETQYF.